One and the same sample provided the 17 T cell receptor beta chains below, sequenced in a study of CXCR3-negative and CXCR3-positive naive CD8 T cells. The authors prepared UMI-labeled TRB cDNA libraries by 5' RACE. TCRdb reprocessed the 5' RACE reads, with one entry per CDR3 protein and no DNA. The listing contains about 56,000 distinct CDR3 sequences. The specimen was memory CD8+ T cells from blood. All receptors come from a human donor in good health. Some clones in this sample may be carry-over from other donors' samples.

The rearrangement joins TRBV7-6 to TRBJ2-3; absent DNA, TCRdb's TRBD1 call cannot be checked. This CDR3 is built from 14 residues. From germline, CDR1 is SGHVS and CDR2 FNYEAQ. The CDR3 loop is CASSLGGGADTQYF.

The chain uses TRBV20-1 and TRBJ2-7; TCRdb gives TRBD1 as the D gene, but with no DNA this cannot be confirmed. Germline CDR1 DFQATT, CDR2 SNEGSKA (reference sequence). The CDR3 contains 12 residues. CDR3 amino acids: CSAREDSREQYF.

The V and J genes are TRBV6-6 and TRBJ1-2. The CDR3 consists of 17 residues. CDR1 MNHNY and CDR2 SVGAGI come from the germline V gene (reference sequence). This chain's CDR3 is CASSYELQGLINYGYTF.

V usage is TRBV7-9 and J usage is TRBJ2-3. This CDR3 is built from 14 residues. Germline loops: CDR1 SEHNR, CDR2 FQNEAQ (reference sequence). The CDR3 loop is CASSPEAYTDTQYF.

The CDR3 reads CASSPSTGMNTGELFF. The rearrangement uses TRBV7-3 and TRBJ2-2; TCRdb's D gene call, TRBD1, goes unchecked for lack of DNA. Germline V gives CDR1 SGHTA, CDR2 FQGTGA. There are 16 residues in the CDR3.

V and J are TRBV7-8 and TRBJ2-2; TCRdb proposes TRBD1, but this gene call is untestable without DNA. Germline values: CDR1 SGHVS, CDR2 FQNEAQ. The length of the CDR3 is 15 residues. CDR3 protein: CASSLGQGNTGELFF.

The CDR3 reads CASSAGSLGFNEQFF. The chain combines TRBV7-8 with TRBJ2-1; TCRdb reports TRBD2, a call that lacks DNA to check it against. Germline V gene data show CDR1 as SGHVS and CDR2 as FQNEAQ. The CDR3 is made up of 15 amino acids.

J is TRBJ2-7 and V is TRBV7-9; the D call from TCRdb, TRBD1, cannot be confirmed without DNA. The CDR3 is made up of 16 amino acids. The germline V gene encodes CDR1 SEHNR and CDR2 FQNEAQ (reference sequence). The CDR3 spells CASSLAPGGLSYEQYF.

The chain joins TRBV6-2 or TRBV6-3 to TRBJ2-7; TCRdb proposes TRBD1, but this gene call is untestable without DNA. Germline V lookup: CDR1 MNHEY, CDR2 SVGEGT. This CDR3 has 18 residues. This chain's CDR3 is CASSYPSSGTGISYEQYF.

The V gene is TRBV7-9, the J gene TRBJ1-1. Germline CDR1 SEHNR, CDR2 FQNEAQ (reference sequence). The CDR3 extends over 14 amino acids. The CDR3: CASSFHRGNTEAFF.

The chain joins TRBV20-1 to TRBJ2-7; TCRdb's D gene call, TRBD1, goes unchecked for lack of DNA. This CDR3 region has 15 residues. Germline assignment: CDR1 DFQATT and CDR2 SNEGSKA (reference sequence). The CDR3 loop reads CSAHTGDRPTYEQYF.

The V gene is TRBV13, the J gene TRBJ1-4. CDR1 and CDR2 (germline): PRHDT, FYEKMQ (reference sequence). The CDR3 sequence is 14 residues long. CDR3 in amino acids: CASSLGGGNEKLFF.

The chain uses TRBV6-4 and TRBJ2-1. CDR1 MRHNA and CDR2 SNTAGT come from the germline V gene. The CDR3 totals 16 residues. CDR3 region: CASSDTAASESREQFF.

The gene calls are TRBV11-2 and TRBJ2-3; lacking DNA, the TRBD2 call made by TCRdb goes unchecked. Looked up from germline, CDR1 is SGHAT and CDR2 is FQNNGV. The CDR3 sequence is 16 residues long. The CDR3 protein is CASSTGLAVSTDTQYF.

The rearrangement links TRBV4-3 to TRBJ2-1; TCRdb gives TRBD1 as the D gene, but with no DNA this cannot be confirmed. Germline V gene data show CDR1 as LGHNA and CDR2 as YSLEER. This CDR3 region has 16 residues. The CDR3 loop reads CASSQDPAGANNEQFF.

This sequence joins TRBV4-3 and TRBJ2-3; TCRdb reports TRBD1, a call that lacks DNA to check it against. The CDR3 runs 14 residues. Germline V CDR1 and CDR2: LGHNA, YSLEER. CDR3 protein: CASSLGQGTDTQYF.

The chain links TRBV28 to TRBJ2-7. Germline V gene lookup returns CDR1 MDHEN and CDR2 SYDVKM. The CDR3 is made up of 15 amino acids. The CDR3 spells CASSGVWGSSYEQYF. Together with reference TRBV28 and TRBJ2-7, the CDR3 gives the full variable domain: DVKVTQSSRYLVKRTGEKVFLECVQDMDHENMFWYRQDPGLGLRLIYFSYDVKMKEKGDIPEGYSVSREKKERFSLILESASTNQTSMYLCASSGVWGSSYEQYFGPGTRLTVT.